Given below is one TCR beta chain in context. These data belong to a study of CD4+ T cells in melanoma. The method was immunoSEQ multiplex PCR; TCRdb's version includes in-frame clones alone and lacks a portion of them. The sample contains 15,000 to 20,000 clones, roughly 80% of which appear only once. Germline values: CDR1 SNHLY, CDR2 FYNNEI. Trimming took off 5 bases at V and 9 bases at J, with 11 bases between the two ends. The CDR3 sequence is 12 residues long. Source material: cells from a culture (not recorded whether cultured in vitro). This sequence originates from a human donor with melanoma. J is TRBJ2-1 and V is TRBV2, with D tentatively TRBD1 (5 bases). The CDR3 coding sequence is TGTGCCAGCAGTCAGGGTCAGGGTGAGCAGTTCTTC. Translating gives CASSQGQGEQFF.